The clone carrying this TCR beta chain was observed a handful of times. Its antigen is not identified. Via MiXCR, TCRdb re-called the reads, giving one row per CDR3 protein. The data contain roughly 310,000 distinct CDR3 sequences, 29% of them singletons. This sample is part of a study of T cell repertoires in cytomegalovirus infection. Study at large: Well-studied HLA-B-restricted CMV epitopes were used in the study alongside recently identified HLA-C-restricted ones.

V trimming: 2 bases; J trimming: 8 bases; junction bases outside the gene matches: 4. Germline lookup yields CDR1 MNHEY and CDR2 SVGAGI. CDR3 length: 14 amino acids. The rearrangement uses TRBV6-5 and TRBJ2-1; TRBD2 matches at 9 bases. Specimen: cultured PBMCs, collected from culture after CMV antigen stimulation. The sequence was collected from a human donor in good health (CMV status not recorded). Some clones in this sample may be carry-over from other donors' samples. The CDR3 sequence is CASSYRGGAYEQFF. CDR3 in DNA: TGTGCCAGCAGTTACCGCGGGGGGGCTTATGAGCAGTTCTTC.